The 19 T cell receptor beta chains presented below share a single source sample, sequenced in a study of Graves' ophthalmopathy and Graves' hyperthyroidism. The authors amplified TCR beta CDR3 regions from RNA transcripts. The authors performed first-round RT-PCR with HTBI primers and then a second-round multiplex PCR. TCRdb reprocessed the multiplex PCR reads via MiXCR and lists one record per CDR3 protein. The sample lists approximately 210,000 distinct CDR3 sequences; 25% to 35% were seen once. Sequencing input: peripheral blood. These receptor sequences come from a man aged 50-59 years with Graves' ophthalmopathy.

In its sample, this clonotype was seen many times. The genes are TRBV7-9 and TRBJ2-7; TRBD2 agrees at 9 bases. Germline V gene data show CDR1 as SEHNR and CDR2 as FQNEAQ (reference sequence). The CDR3 consists of 14 residues. After removal of 1 base from V and 5 bases from J, the junction contained 3 bases not matched to a gene. Here the CDR3 DNA reads TGTGCCAGCAGCTTAGTTTCTAGCGGGGACGAGCAGTACTTC. It is translated as CASSLVSSGDEQYF.

This clonotype was seen repeatedly, ten times or more. The J gene is TRBJ2-2, the V gene TRBV12-3 or TRBV12-4; no firm D call. The CDR3 contains 15 residues. V lost 3 bases and J 1 base, leaving 9 bases between the germline ends. The CDR3 is CASSFIQENTGELFF. For the CDR3, the DNA is TGTGCCAGCAGTTTTATCCAGGAGAACACCGGGGAGCTGTTTTTT.

J is TRBJ1-5 and V is TRBV7-6, with a weak D call TRBD1 (5 bases). Trimming took off 5 bases at V and 3 bases at J, with 17 bases between the two ends. Per the germline V gene, CDR1 is SGHVS and CDR2 is FNYEAQ. The CDR3 spans 16 residues. In DNA, the CDR3 is TGTGCCAGCAGCCCCCGGGGGGGGAGTAACAATCAGCCCCAGCATTTT. Encoded protein: CASSPRGGSNNQPQHF.

This clonotype showed up many times. This chain links TRBV11-2 with TRBJ2-5, with D hard to call. Trimming removed 8 bases from V and 1 base from J, with 8 bases in between. Germline V gene sequence: CDR1 SGHAT, CDR2 FQNNGV. This CDR3 is 12 amino acids long. CDR3 sequence reads: CASRRLQETQYF. CDR3 DNA sequence: TGTGCCAGCCGTAGACTCCAAGAGACCCAGTACTTC.

The chain is built from TRBV6-2 or TRBV6-3 and TRBJ2-7; D tentatively fits TRBD1 or TRBD2 (6 bases each). Germline V gives CDR1 MNHEY, CDR2 SVGEGT. Trimming took 5 bases from V and 1 from J, leaving 12 bases between them. The CDR3 consists of 14 residues. In DNA form, the CDR3 reads TGTGCCAGCAGTGAGCCGGGGGCTTCCTACGAGCAGTACTTC. Its protein is CASSEPGASYEQYF.

The V and J genes are TRBV6-5 and TRBJ2-5; 8 bases map to TRBD2. The CDR3 is 14 residues long. Germline assignment: CDR1 MNHEY and CDR2 SVGAGI. Trimming cost V 0 bases and J 6 bases; bases outside gene matches: 3. CDR3 bases: TGTGCCAGCAGTTACTCGGGACTAGTGAAGACCCAGTACTTC. Residues: CASSYSGLVKTQYF.

This clonotype was seen at least ten times. The V call is TRBV28, the J call TRBJ1-2; 9 bases line up with TRBD1. V shed 7 bases and J 0 bases; nucleotides not matched to a gene: 6. The CDR3 consists of 15 residues. Per the germline V gene, CDR1 is MDHEN and CDR2 is SYDVKM. This CDR3 is CASNIQGAANYGYTF. CDR3 in DNA: TGTGCCAGCAATATACAGGGGGCCGCTAACTATGGCTACACCTTC.

The chain links TRBV7-8 to TRBJ2-2; D is unresolved. Trimming shortened V by 3 bases and J by 1 base, and 9 bases separated the two germline ends. Germline lookup yields CDR1 SGHVS and CDR2 FQNEAQ. The CDR3 sequence is 15 residues long. The CDR3 sequence: CASSFRVVNTGELFF. Written as DNA, the CDR3 is TGTGCCAGCAGCTTTAGGGTTGTGAACACCGGGGAGCTGTTTTTT.

This clonotype was counted ten times or more. The chain has TRBV29-1 and TRBJ2-7; no firm D call. Germline V gene sequence: CDR1 SQVTM, CDR2 ANQGSEA. CDR3 size: 15 residues. Trimming left V 4 bases short and J 6 bases short, with 22 bases between. As DNA, the CDR3 is TGCAGCGTTGGAGTTTCCGGGTATTACGCCGGCGAGCAGTACTTC. Amino acid sequence: CSVGVSGYYAGEQYF.

This clonotype appeared many times. This rearrangement joins TRBV6-2 or TRBV6-3 to TRBJ2-7; 8 positions agree with TRBD2. The CDR3 covers 16 residues. Unmatched junction bases numbered 8, after V lost 2 bases and J lost 2 bases. Looked up from germline, CDR1 is MNHEY and CDR2 is SVGEGT. CDR3 region: CASSYPGLGLTYEQYF. The CDR3 DNA reads as TGTGCCAGCAGTTACCCGGGACTAGGGTTGACCTACGAGCAGTACTTC.

Turning to this clonotype: Its ends do not fully match the called genes, so a read error is possible. The chain carries TRBV6-5 and TRBJ2-7; unclear D gene. CDR3 length: 13 amino acids. Germline V gives CDR1 MNHEY, CDR2 SVGAGI. The CDR3 is CAGSYLWGDEQYF. The CDR3 nucleotides read TGTGCCGGCAGTTACTTATGGGGTGACGAGCAGTACTTC.

This clonotype was counted ten times or more. The rearrangement links TRBV14 to TRBJ2-2, with 12 positions matching TRBD2. The length of the CDR3 is 17 residues. Trimming at V came to 4 bases and at J to 1 base, leaving 4 bases not matched to a gene. Germline-derived CDR1 and CDR2 are SGHDN and FVKESK. CDR3 loop: CASSRTSGDENTGELFF. The CDR3, as DNA: TGTGCCAGCAGCCGGACTAGCGGGGATGAGAACACCGGGGAGCTGTTTTTT.

Ten or more counts support this clonotype. The rearrangement links TRBV5-1 to TRBJ1-2; 7 nucleotides align to TRBD1. Trimming took 3 bases from V and 1 from J; bases not matched to a gene: 12. The V gene's germline CDR1 is SGHRS and CDR2 YFSETQ. The CDR3 contains 17 residues. The DNA of the CDR3 is TGCGCCAGCAGCTCGACCACCGGGACAGCAGTTAACTATGGCTACACCTTC. Protein product: CASSSTTGTAVNYGYTF.

This clonotype was detected many times. The chain combines TRBV20-1 with TRBJ2-5; 9 nucleotides line up with TRBD1. The germline V gene has CDR1 DFQATT and CDR2 SNEGSKA (reference sequence). The CDR3 is 14 amino acids. The V and J ends lost 7 bases and 2 bases, in that order; junction bases with no gene match: 8. CDR3 protein: CSVYPGTGQETQYF. CDR3 in DNA: TGCAGTGTCTACCCCGGGACAGGGCAAGAGACCCAGTACTTC.

The DNA for the CDR3 is TGTGCCAGCAGTTTCGGGGGGACAATGAACGAGCAGTACTTC. This translates into CASSFGGTMNEQYF. The chain carries TRBV12-3 or TRBV12-4 and TRBJ2-7; TRBD2 is a possible D gene (7 bases). With 3 bases removed from V and 5 bases from J, the gap between germline ends came to 14 bases. The CDR3 runs to 14 residues.

The CDR3 nucleotides are TGTGCCAGCAGTTTAGAGAGTACGACCCATATCCGCCCCTCGAACACTGAAGCTTTCTTT. Translating it yields CASSLESTTHIRPSNTEAFF. The chain links TRBV28 to TRBJ1-1, with D unresolved. From germline, CDR1 is MDHEN and CDR2 SYDVKM. With 2 bases removed from V and 1 base from J, the gap between germline ends came to 26 bases. CDR3 size: 20 residues. Complete variable domain (other parts from reference TRBV28 and TRBJ1-1): DVKVTQSSRYLVKRTGEKVFLECVQDMDHENMFWYRQDPGLGLRLIYFSYDVKMKEKGDIPEGYSVSREKKERFSLILESASTNQTSMYLCASSLESTTHIRPSNTEAFFGQGTRLTVV.

The chain uses TRBV6-4 and TRBJ1-1, with D tentatively TRBD1 (6 bases). The CDR3 length is 12 residues. Trimming stripped 5 bases from V and 6 bases from J, with 10 bases between. The germline V gene encodes CDR1 MRHNA and CDR2 SNTAGT. The CDR3 DNA is TGTGCCAGCAGTTACGGGGGGCCTGAAGCTTTCTTT. It is translated as CASSYGGPEAFF.

The chain has TRBV7-8 and TRBJ2-5, with TRBD1 identical over 11 bases. Germline lookup yields CDR1 SGHVS and CDR2 FQNEAQ. The junction had 8 bases not matched to a gene; V was cut back by 6 bases and J by 5 bases. The CDR3 runs 15 residues. The CDR3 loop is CASRGGQGASETQYF. Here the CDR3 DNA reads TGTGCCAGCAGGGGTGGACAGGGGGCGAGTGAGACCCAGTACTTC.

In this sample, this clonotype turned up many times. The V and J genes are TRBV5-5 and TRBJ1-2, with D perhaps TRBD1 (5 bases). Trimming took off 4 bases at V and 2 bases at J, with 15 bases between the two ends. The V gene's germline CDR1 is SGHKS and CDR2 YYEKEE (reference sequence). The length of the CDR3 is 15 residues. The CDR3 DNA follows: TGTGCCAGCAGCCCGCTCTGGAACAGGAACTATGGCTACACCTTC. This gives the protein CASSPLWNRNYGYTF.